These T cell receptor beta chains were read from a single sample in a study of cytomegalovirus exposure and HLA in healthy donors. The repertoire was sequenced with immunoSEQ multiplex PCR; TCRdb's copy has only in-frame clones and lacks some. The sample records some 200,000 clones, approximately 79% being singletons. Sequenced material: PBMCs. The receptors originated from a man aged 50 or older in good health and CMV-seronegative. CDR3s include the opening cysteine and the closing phenylalanine or tryptophan. A D gene is named only where the DNA matches it firmly. Clone size is shown for a subset of rows, as once, few, many or a class of expanded clone.

d_call: .; v_call: TRBV5-6; j_call: TRBJ1-3; clone_size: .; cdr3_length: 17; cdr3_aa: CASSSGIPGVTGNTIYF; cdr3_nt: TGTGCCAGCAGCTCAGGCATCCCGGGGGTCACTGGAAACACCATATATTTT
d_call: TRBD1; v_call: TRBV2; j_call: TRBJ1-3; clone_size: few; cdr3_length: 16; cdr3_aa: CASSLIDRGSGNTIYF; cdr3_nt: TGTGCCAGCAGTTTAATAGACAGGGGCTCTGGAAACACCATATATTTT
d_call: .; v_call: TRBV19; j_call: TRBJ1-5; clone_size: once; cdr3_length: 15; cdr3_aa: CASSIRDLGNQPQHF; cdr3_nt: TGTGCCAGTAGTATCAGGGATTTGGGCAATCAGCCCCAGCATTTT
d_call: .; v_call: TRBV7-3; j_call: TRBJ2-5; clone_size: .; cdr3_length: 14; cdr3_aa: CASSPTGLQETQYF; cdr3_nt: TGTGCCAGCAGCCCTACAGGGCTCCAAGAGACCCAGTACTTC
d_call: .; v_call: TRBV19; j_call: TRBJ1-4; clone_size: .; cdr3_length: 13; cdr3_aa: CASRRQPNEKLFF; cdr3_nt: TGTGCCAGTAGGAGGCAGCCTAATGAAAAACTGTTTTTT
d_call: .; v_call: TRBV18; j_call: TRBJ1-4; clone_size: .; cdr3_length: 19; cdr3_aa: CASSPGSAGVVTTNEKLFF; cdr3_nt: TGTGCCAGCTCACCAGGCTCGGCAGGGGTAGTGACGACTAATGAAAAACTGTTTTTT
d_call: .; v_call: TRBV27; j_call: TRBJ1-5; clone_size: .; cdr3_length: 13; cdr3_aa: CASSSQGGQPQHF; cdr3_nt: TGTGCCAGCAGTTCACAGGGCGGGCAGCCCCAGCATTTT
d_call: TRBD1; v_call: TRBV9; j_call: TRBJ1-3; clone_size: .; cdr3_length: 19; cdr3_aa: CASSPYSRTGELAGNTIYF; cdr3_nt: TGTGCCAGCAGCCCCTATAGCCGGACAGGGGAGTTAGCTGGAAACACCATATATTTT
d_call: .; v_call: TRBV27; j_call: TRBJ1-5; clone_size: .; cdr3_length: 16; cdr3_aa: CASSPRGQSGNQPQHF; cdr3_nt: TGTGCCAGCAGCCCAAGGGGACAATCAGGCAATCAGCCCCAGCATTTT
d_call: .; v_call: TRBV28; j_call: TRBJ2-7; clone_size: .; cdr3_length: 15; cdr3_aa: CASTPIGTGLSEQYF; cdr3_nt: TGTGCCAGCACCCCAATCGGTACAGGTCTTTCCGAGCAGTACTTC
d_call: .; v_call: TRBV6-5; j_call: TRBJ2-7; clone_size: .; cdr3_length: 15; cdr3_aa: CASSSRPEDSYEQYF; cdr3_nt: TGTGCCAGCAGTTCTCGGCCGGAGGACTCCTACGAGCAGTACTTC
d_call: .; v_call: TRBV10-3; j_call: TRBJ2-1; clone_size: .; cdr3_length: 15; cdr3_aa: CAIREGTGSGNEQFF; cdr3_nt: TGTGCCATCAGGGAGGGCACAGGGTCCGGCAATGAGCAGTTCTTC
d_call: TRBD1; v_call: TRBV30; j_call: TRBJ1-1; clone_size: .; cdr3_length: 15; cdr3_aa: CAWKPSGTGGNEAFF; cdr3_nt: TGTGCCTGGAAGCCCTCCGGGACAGGGGGCAATGAAGCTTTCTTT
d_call: TRBD1; v_call: TRBV10-1; j_call: TRBJ2-1; clone_size: .; cdr3_length: 16; cdr3_aa: CASSQQGEGAYNEQFF; cdr3_nt: TGCGCCAGCAGTCAACAGGGGGAAGGAGCCTACAATGAGCAGTTCTTC
d_call: .; v_call: TRBV7-3; j_call: TRBJ2-2; clone_size: .; cdr3_length: 16; cdr3_aa: CASSVGTIANTGELFF; cdr3_nt: TGTGCCAGCAGCGTTGGTACAATCGCGAACACCGGGGAGCTGTTTTTT
d_call: TRBD2; v_call: TRBV6-6; j_call: TRBJ2-2; clone_size: .; cdr3_length: 16; cdr3_aa: CASSGWRERNTGELFF; cdr3_nt: TGTGCCAGCAGTGGGTGGCGGGAGCGGAACACCGGGGAGCTGTTTTTT
d_call: .; v_call: TRBV5-1; j_call: TRBJ2-1; clone_size: .; cdr3_length: 15; cdr3_aa: CASSLGGGGRHEQFF; cdr3_nt: TGCGCCAGCAGCTTGGGTGGGGGAGGCAGGCATGAGCAGTTCTTC
d_call: TRBD1; v_call: TRBV29-1; j_call: TRBJ1-1; clone_size: .; cdr3_length: 15; cdr3_aa: CSGRDRRYMNTEAFF; cdr3_nt: TGCAGCGGGAGGGACAGGCGCTACATGAACACTGAAGCTTTCTTT
d_call: .; v_call: TRBV30; j_call: TRBJ2-4; clone_size: .; cdr3_length: 13; cdr3_aa: CAWTQGTQNIQYF; cdr3_nt: TGTGCCTGGACCCAGGGGACCCAAAACATTCAGTACTTC
d_call: .; v_call: TRBV5-5; j_call: TRBJ1-1; clone_size: .; cdr3_length: 15; cdr3_aa: CASSDILVGGAEAFF; cdr3_nt: TGTGCCAGCAGCGACATTCTCGTTGGCGGGGCTGAAGCTTTCTTT
d_call: TRBD2; v_call: TRBV15; j_call: TRBJ2-4; clone_size: .; cdr3_length: 13; cdr3_aa: CATSGEGKNIQYF; cdr3_nt: TGTGCCACCAGCGGGGAGGGCAAAAACATTCAGTACTTC
d_call: .; v_call: TRBV4-2; j_call: TRBJ1-5; clone_size: .; cdr3_length: 15; cdr3_aa: CASSQGQHSNQPQHF; cdr3_nt: TGTGCCAGCAGCCAGGGGCAGCATAGCAATCAGCCCCAGCATTTT
d_call: TRBD1; v_call: TRBV9; j_call: TRBJ2-2; clone_size: few; cdr3_length: 16; cdr3_aa: CASSHTDRSNTGELFF; cdr3_nt: TGTGCCAGCAGCCACACGGACAGGTCGAACACCGGGGAGCTGTTTTTT
d_call: TRBD2; v_call: TRBV7-8; j_call: TRBJ2-7; clone_size: few; cdr3_length: 17; cdr3_aa: CASSLGEGLAGAYEQYF; cdr3_nt: TGTGCCAGCAGCTTAGGAGAAGGGCTAGCGGGGGCCTACGAGCAGTACTTC
d_call: .; v_call: TRBV27; j_call: TRBJ2-7; clone_size: .; cdr3_length: 15; cdr3_aa: CASSTLANTAYEQYF; cdr3_nt: TGTGCCAGCAGTACCCTCGCTAATACCGCCTACGAGCAGTACTTC